This TCR beta chain is from a study of identical twins. Study-wide points: Among monozygotic twins, out-of-frame TCR alpha sharing exceeded what models predicted. The authors noted that invariant MAIT and iNKT cells could partly confound zero-insertion analyses.

With 4 bases clipped from V and 8 bases from J, the junction kept 10 bases outside the gene matches. Germline V lookup: CDR1 SGHRS, CDR2 YFSETQ. The CDR3 is 14 amino acids. This clonotype occurred many times. As yet, its antigen is unknown. TCRdb passed the 5' RACE reads through MiXCR, listing each CDR3 protein once. The sample has about 430,000 distinct CDR3 sequences, around 18% seen once. The rearrangement links TRBV5-1 to TRBJ2-7, with 9 bases aligning to TRBD1. Sequencing input: naive T cells sorted from blood. This sequence was found in a man aged 45-65 years in good health. The chain's CDR3 is CASSPTPGQGKQYF. CDR3 in DNA: TGCGCCAGCAGCCCAACCCCGGGACAGGGAAAGCAGTACTTC.